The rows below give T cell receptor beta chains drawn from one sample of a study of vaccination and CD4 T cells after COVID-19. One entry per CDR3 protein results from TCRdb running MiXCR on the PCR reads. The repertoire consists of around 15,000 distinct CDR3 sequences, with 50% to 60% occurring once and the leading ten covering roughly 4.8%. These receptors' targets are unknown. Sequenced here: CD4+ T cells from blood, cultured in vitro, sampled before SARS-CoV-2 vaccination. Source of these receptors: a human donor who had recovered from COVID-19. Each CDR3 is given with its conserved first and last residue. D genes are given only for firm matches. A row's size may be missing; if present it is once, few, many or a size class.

TGTGCCAGCAGCGGGAATTCACCCCTCCACTTT	CASSGNSPLHF	-	TRBV2	TRBJ1-6	-
TGTGCCAGCAGCTTGGCCGGGGGGATACGCCAGAACTATGGCTACACCTTC	CASSLAGGIRQNYGYTF	-	TRBV5-3	TRBJ1-2	-
TGTGCCAGCAGCCCGCAGGCGAACACTGAAGCTTTCTTT	CASSPQANTEAFF	-	TRBV5-4	TRBJ1-1	-
TGTGCCCTTTCCGGGACAGGGAATTCACCCCTCCACTTT	CALSGTGNSPLHF	few	TRBV2	TRBJ1-6	TRBD1
TGTGCCAGTAGCGCGAACAGGAATAGCAATCAGCCCCAGCATTTT	CASSANRNSNQPQHF	-	TRBV19	TRBJ1-5	-
TGTGCCAGCAGCCTAGTAGGACAGGGGACAGATACGCAGTATTTT	CASSLVGQGTDTQYF	-	TRBV7-6	TRBJ2-3	TRBD1
TGTGCCGCCACAAAGATCGCGGACACAAGCTATGGCTACACCTTC	CAATKIADTSYGYTF	-	TRBV6-1	TRBJ1-2	-
TGCAGTGCTATGGGCCGACCTGATAGCGGGGCCGCCTACAGTGAGACCCAGTACTTC	CSAMGRPDSGAAYSETQYF	few	TRBV20-1	TRBJ2-5	TRBD2
TGTGCCAGCAGCTTTCGAGGGGTGGGGACCGGGGAGCTGTTTTTT	CASSFRGVGTGELFF	-	TRBV7-8	TRBJ2-2	-
TGTGCCAGCCCCCCCCGGGCGAAACCGAGTTGGTCTGAAGCTTTCTTT	CASPPRAKPSWSEAFF	-	TRBV28	TRBJ1-1	-
TGCAGTGGTTCCAGGGGTAATGGCTACACCTTC	CSGSRGNGYTF	-	TRBV20-1	TRBJ1-2	-
TGTGCCACCAGCAGAGATCCAGGGGACCCCCAGCATTTT	CATSRDPGDPQHF	-	TRBV15	TRBJ1-5	-
TGTGCCACCAGCAGGTGGCGGGAGGGCCGGGGAGAGACCCAGTACTTC	CATSRWREGRGETQYF	few	TRBV15	TRBJ2-5	TRBD2
TGTGCCAGCAAACCTGGGGGGACTAGTAGCACAGATACGCAGTATTTT	CASKPGGTSSTDTQYF	-	TRBV28	TRBJ2-3	TRBD2
TGTGCCAGCAGTCCAAGGGTCTCTCCGGGGGAGACCCAGTACTTC	CASSPRVSPGETQYF	once	TRBV6-1	TRBJ2-5	-
TGCGCCAGCAGCCAAGATAGGGACGAAGGCTACACCTTC	CASSQDRDEGYTF	-	TRBV4-3	TRBJ1-2	-
TGTGCCAGCAGTGGGTCAGTCCAAGAGACCCAGTACTTC	CASSGSVQETQYF	-	TRBV2	TRBJ2-5	-
TGTGCCAGTAAGATCCGGGACCTAAACTATGGCTACACCTTC	CASKIRDLNYGYTF	-	TRBV19	TRBJ1-2	-
TGTGCCAGTAGCCTCCAAGTCAATAGACAGCTAGCCTATGGCTACACCTTC	CASSLQVNRQLAYGYTF	-	TRBV19	TRBJ1-2	-
TGTGCCAGCAGTAAGGGACTAGGCATGCACAATGAGCAGTTCTTC	CASSKGLGMHNEQFF	-	TRBV19	TRBJ2-1	TRBD2
TGTGCCAGCAGTTACGTCCTCGAGGCCCCCACCCTCCACTTT	CASSYVLEAPTLHF	-	TRBV6-2/TRBV6-3	TRBJ1-6	-
TGCGCCAGCAGCTCCGGGGGGTTGTGGACAGATACGCAGTATTTT	CASSSGGLWTDTQYF	once	TRBV5-1	TRBJ2-3	TRBD2
TGCAGTGCTAGAGTGGGTCCGACCCAGTACTTC	CSARVGPTQYF	-	TRBV20-1	TRBJ2-5	-
TGCAGTGCTAAGGCGGGCAGGGGGCAGGGTTTTGCTTTCTTT	CSAKAGRGQGFAFF	once	TRBV20-1	TRBJ1-1	TRBD1
TGCAGTGCTAGAGGAGGGGGTGGGACCTATAATTCACCCCTCCACTTT	CSARGGGGTYNSPLHF	few	TRBV20-1	TRBJ1-6	-
TGTGCCAGCCGGGACAGGATGAACACTGAAGCTTTCTTT	CASRDRMNTEAFF	few	TRBV6-2/TRBV6-3	TRBJ1-1	TRBD1
TGTGCCAGCAGCTGGGGGGGGAATCAGCCCCAGCATTTT	CASSWGGNQPQHF	-	TRBV12-3/TRBV12-4	TRBJ1-5	-
TGTGCCAGCAGTGAGCCGCAGGGGGTCAAGGGCTACGAGCAGTACTTC	CASSEPQGVKGYEQYF	-	TRBV25-1	TRBJ2-7	TRBD1
TGTGCCAGCAGTTACGGGACAGGGGGGAATGAAAAACTGTTTTTT	CASSYGTGGNEKLFF	-	TRBV6-5	TRBJ1-4	TRBD1
TGTGCCATCAGTGAGTTAGTGGGGGCCGACGGTGAGCAGTACTTC	CAISELVGADGEQYF	-	TRBV10-3	TRBJ2-7	-
TGTGCCAGCTCTCGTGGATCCGGTACGAACACTGAAGCTTTCTTT	CASSRGSGTNTEAFF	-	TRBV12-3/TRBV12-4	TRBJ1-1	-
TGTGCCAGCCGGGGGGGGGGCAATCAGCCCCAGCATTTT	CASRGGGNQPQHF	few	TRBV6-1	TRBJ1-5	-
TGTGCCAGCAGCGACACAGGGGGAAACACCATATATTTT	CASSDTGGNTIYF	-	TRBV7-2	TRBJ1-3	-
TGCAGTGCCCGGCCGCAGGGGGCCTACAATGAGCAGTTCTTC	CSARPQGAYNEQFF	-	TRBV20-1	TRBJ2-1	TRBD1
TGTGCCAGCAGCTTGGTAGCGCGGACGGGCACCGGGGAGCTGTTTTTT	CASSLVARTGTGELFF	-	TRBV5-4	TRBJ2-2	-
TGTGCCAGCAGTTTATCCGGGGTTTACACTGAAGCTTTCTTT	CASSLSGVYTEAFF	-	TRBV27	TRBJ1-1	-
TGTGCCAGCAGTTTTTATAGCGGGAGTCCTTACGAGCAGTACTTC	CASSFYSGSPYEQYF	-	TRBV27	TRBJ2-7	TRBD2
TGCGCCAGCAGCTTGGCCCGTGGTACCGTGACTAGCGGGATCGAGCAGTTCTTC	CASSLARGTVTSGIEQFF	-	TRBV5-1	TRBJ2-1	TRBD2
TGTGCCAGCAGCACCCGGACTAGCGGGATCCCCGAGCAGTACTTC	CASSTRTSGIPEQYF	few	TRBV11-2	TRBJ2-7	TRBD2
TGTGCCAGCAGCCCAGGTAATCGGCTGAACACTGAAGCTTTCTTT	CASSPGNRLNTEAFF	few	TRBV7-2	TRBJ1-1	-
TGCAGTGCCACCCGGGGACTAGCGGGAGGTACCCAGTACTTC	CSATRGLAGGTQYF	-	TRBV20-1	TRBJ2-5	TRBD2
TGTGCCAGCAGCGCACTGATGAGTCGGGACAGGGGACTCGAGTACTCCTACGAGCAGTACTTC	CASSALMSRDRGLEYSYEQYF	few	TRBV9	TRBJ2-7	TRBD1
TGTGCCAGCAGCTTAGTCGGTGGGGGTGGCTACACCTTC	CASSLVGGGGYTF	few	TRBV7-2	TRBJ1-2	-
TGTGCCAGCAGTTACGGGCAGAACACTGAAGCTTTCTTT	CASSYGQNTEAFF	-	TRBV6-2/TRBV6-3	TRBJ1-1	-
TGTGCCAGCAGTTTTATCTCTGGGGCCAACGTCCTGACTTTC	CASSFISGANVLTF	-	TRBV27	TRBJ2-6	-
TGCAGTGCTATACCCTCCGGCTCGTTCGACAATGAGCAGTTCTTC	CSAIPSGSFDNEQFF	once	TRBV20-1	TRBJ2-1	-
TGTGCCAGCAGTCCCGTCCCGACAGGCGAGCAGTACTTC	CASSPVPTGEQYF	-	TRBV6-1	TRBJ2-7	-
TGCAGTGCGGCGGACACGAACACTGAAGCTTTCTTT	CSAADTNTEAFF	-	TRBV20-1	TRBJ1-1	-
TGTGCCAGCAGCCGACAGGGGAGGGGCGAGCAGTACTTC	CASSRQGRGEQYF	-	TRBV3-1	TRBJ2-7	-
TGTGCCAGCAGCCCCCAGGCGGGAGGGCCTCTGGATGAGCAGTTCTTC	CASSPQAGGPLDEQFF	-	TRBV7-3	TRBJ2-1	TRBD2
TGCAGTGCTAGTTACCTAGCGGGAGACGCAGATACGCAGTATTTT	CSASYLAGDADTQYF	once	TRBV20-1	TRBJ2-3	TRBD2
TGTGCCAGCAGCTTAGGAAGTAGGGCCAACACTGAAGCTTTCTTT	CASSLGSRANTEAFF	-	TRBV7-2	TRBJ1-1	-